This section outlines one TCR beta chain sequence together with its context. Its antigen remains unidentified. The sample is drawn from a study of blood T cells in healthy people across ages. Notes on the study in general: Using unsorted PBMCs precluded a conclusive naive versus antigen-experienced comparison.

It was with a sample-barcoded 5' primer and a J-beta primer mix that a second PCR of roughly 7 to 12 cycles was run. TCRdb redid the calling of the 5' RACE reads with MiXCR, one entry per CDR3 protein. This sample has approximately 680,000 distinct CDR3 sequences; about 34% occur once, and the top ten carry less than 20%. Sequenced: blood. The sequence was obtained from a woman older than 75 in good health.

In nucleotides, the CDR3 is TGTGCCAGCAGCCAATTTCACAGGGACTATGGCTACACCTTC. It encodes CASSQFHRDYGYTF. V usage is TRBV14 and J usage is TRBJ1-2; perhaps TRBD1 as D (6 bases). CDR3 size: 14 residues. Trimming removed 2 bases at V and 3 bases at J, with 10 bases between. The V gene's germline CDR1 is SGHDN and CDR2 FVKESK.